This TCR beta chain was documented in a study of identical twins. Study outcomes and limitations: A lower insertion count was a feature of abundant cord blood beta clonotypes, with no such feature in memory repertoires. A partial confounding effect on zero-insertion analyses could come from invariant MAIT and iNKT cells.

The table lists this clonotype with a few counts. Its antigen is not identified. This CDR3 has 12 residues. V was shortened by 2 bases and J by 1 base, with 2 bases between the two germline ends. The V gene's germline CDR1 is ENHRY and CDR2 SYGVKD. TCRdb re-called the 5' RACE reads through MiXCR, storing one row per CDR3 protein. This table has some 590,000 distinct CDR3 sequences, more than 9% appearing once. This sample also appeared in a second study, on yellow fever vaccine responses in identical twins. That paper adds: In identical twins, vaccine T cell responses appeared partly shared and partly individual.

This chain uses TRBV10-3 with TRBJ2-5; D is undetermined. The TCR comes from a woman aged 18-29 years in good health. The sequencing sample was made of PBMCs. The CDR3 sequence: CAISEVQETQYF. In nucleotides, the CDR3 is TGTGCCATCAGTGAGGTCCAAGAGACCCAGTACTTC.